The sequence of this TCR beta chain was determined in a study of blood T cell repertoires in COVID-19. The CDR3 contains 14 residues. Assay: immunoSEQ multiplex PCR; the TCRdb copy retains only in-frame clones and omits some. The sample lists 150,000 to 200,000 clones; roughly 90% were seen once. This TCR was recovered from a young man with COVID-19, enrolled during active disease. V usage is TRBV21-1 and J usage is TRBJ1-2; the table's D call, TRBD1, has no DNA check behind it. TRBV21-1 corresponds to a pseudogene. Material for sequencing was peripheral blood. CDR3 DNA sequence: TGTGCCAGCACGCCCGAAGACAGGCCGCATGGCTACACCTTC. Its translation: CASTPEDRPHGYTF.